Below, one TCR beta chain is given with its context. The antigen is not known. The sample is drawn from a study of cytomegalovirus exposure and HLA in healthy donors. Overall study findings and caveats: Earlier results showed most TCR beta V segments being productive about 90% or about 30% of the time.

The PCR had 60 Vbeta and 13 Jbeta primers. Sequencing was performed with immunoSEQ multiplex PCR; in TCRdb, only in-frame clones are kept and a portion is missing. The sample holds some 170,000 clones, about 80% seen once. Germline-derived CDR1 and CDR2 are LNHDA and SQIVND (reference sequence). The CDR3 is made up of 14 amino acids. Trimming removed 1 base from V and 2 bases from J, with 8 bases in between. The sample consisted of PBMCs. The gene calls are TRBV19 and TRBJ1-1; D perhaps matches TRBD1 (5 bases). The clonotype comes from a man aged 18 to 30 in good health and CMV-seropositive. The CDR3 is CASSIGGLNTEAFF. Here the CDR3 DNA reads TGTGCCAGTAGTATAGGGGGACTCAACACTGAAGCTTTCTTT.